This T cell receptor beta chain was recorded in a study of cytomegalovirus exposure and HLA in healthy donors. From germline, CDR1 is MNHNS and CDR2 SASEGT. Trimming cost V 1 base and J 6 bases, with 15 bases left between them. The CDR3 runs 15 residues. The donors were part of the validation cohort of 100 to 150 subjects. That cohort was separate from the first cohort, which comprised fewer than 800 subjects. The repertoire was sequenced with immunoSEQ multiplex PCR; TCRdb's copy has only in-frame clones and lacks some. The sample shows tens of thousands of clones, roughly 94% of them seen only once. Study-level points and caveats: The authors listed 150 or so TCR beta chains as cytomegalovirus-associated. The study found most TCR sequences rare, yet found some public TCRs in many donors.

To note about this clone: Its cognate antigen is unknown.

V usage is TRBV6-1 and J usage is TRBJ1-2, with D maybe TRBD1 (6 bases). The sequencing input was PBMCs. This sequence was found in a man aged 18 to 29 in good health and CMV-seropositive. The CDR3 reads CASSEVPRGGDGYTF. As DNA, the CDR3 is TGTGCCAGCAGTGAAGTGCCTAGGGGGGGGGATGGCTACACCTTC.